This record concerns one T cell receptor (beta chain) sequence. Its antigen has not been determined. Base quality data are lacking; no much larger clone is found one base away. The sample is drawn from a study of T cells in Graves' hyperthyroidism and ophthalmopathy (dated by TCRdb to between 2018 and 2021). With respect to the entire study: Peripheral blood samples were taken at the time of initial diagnosis, prior to any treatment. Whether ophthalmopathy could be predicted prospectively was tested in an independent validation cohort made up of some 20 hyperthyroidism patients plus 17 patients who later progressed to ophthalmopathy. The approximately 100 discovery patients were divided at random into training and test sets in a 7:3 ratio. Following sampling, methimazole starting at 30 mg daily was given to hyperthyroidism patients, and high-dose intravenous methylprednisolone was given to ophthalmopathy patients. A discovery cohort of about a hundred patients, 43 with Graves' ophthalmopathy and 55 to 60 with stable Graves' hyperthyroidism, was used to find distinguishing TCR V-J signatures. The paper reports TCR Vbeta CDR3 sequencing of about 140 peripheral blood samples: approximately 41 ophthalmopathy, 75 to 80 hyperthyroidism and around 17 progressor patients. The study also compared thyroid tissue and blood T-cell repertoires from a handful of Graves' hyperthyroidism patients. Points the paper makes about the study in general: Most expanded thyroid clonotypes (frequency above 0.001) were also detected in blood, a finding suggesting that blood repertoires may reflect thyroid immune responses. In validation, progression to ophthalmopathy was predicted by the model with roughly 69% sensitivity and nearly 75% specificity, a median of 6.5 months before onset. Ophthalmopathy was separated from stable hyperthyroidism by a 13 V-J signature model, with just over 85% sensitivity and about 81% specificity obtained in cross-validation and 80%/75% obtained in testing. No statistical method was used to set the sample size in advance, and investigators knew the group allocation.

V loses 1 base of germline sequence and J loses 4 bases, and the interval between the two ends is 17 bases. From cysteine to phenylalanine, the CDR3 is 17 amino acids long. Kept here is only the CDR3 DNA, which spans 51 bases and is read in frame from base 1. Taken from the germline V gene, the CDR1 and CDR2 loops are LGHNA and YSLEER. Stable Graves' hyperthyroidism was defined as the absence of progression to ophthalmopathy over 18 months of follow-up. Hyperthyroidism patients were aged 18 to 65 years and newly diagnosed, with disease duration of less than 2 months. Any patient with an uncontrolled infection, another autoimmune disease, pregnancy or lactation was excluded. Diagnoses were established on the basis of clinical symptoms, serum thyroxine and TRAb, thyroid ultrasound, and orbital computed tomography. Ficoll-Paque density gradient centrifugation was used to isolate PBMCs from around 10 ml of fresh peripheral blood. Trizol reagent was used to extract total RNA, and RNA quality was then checked on an Agilent 2100 Bioanalyzer.

The TCR beta CDR3 regions were amplified from the RNA transcripts. The first round of RT-PCR for the TCR CDR3 was performed with the HTBI primer set and the Qiagen OneStep RT-PCR kit. Libraries were constructed in a second round of multiplex PCR, after which size selection and purification were performed. Paired-end sequencing of the libraries was performed with 100 bp reads on an Illumina HiSeq2000. The authors processed their data as follows. SOAPnuke was used to process the raw data, removing reads that contained adapters or uncalled bases, had a mean Phred below 15, or lacked an exact match to the constant primer or identifier. COPE v1.2.5 was used to merge high-quality paired reads, and clonotypes were defined as unique nucleotide sequences. Clonotypes were aligned to IMGT TRBV, TRBD and TRBJ reference segments using MiTCR v1.1. The analysis included only V-J combinations with a frequency above 0.0001, which together covered 99% to 99.2% of the repertoires. The TCS score was defined as the ratio of F50 (clonal expansion) to E x V (chaos), calculated using BLOSUM62-based TCRdist between CDR3 peptides within each V-J. Welch's t-statistics and random forest reduced around 510 V-J features to 10 to 15, which were used in a naive Bayes classifier (R e1071). Clones were called with MiXCR by TCRdb after fastp trimmed the public reads at Q25, and only in-frame beta chains were retained. Every CDR3 protein is listed once, alongside the most common genes and DNA of its rows. The V and J calls reflect TCRdb's pipeline rather than the authors' work. This sample lists about 710,000 distinct CDR3 sequences; about a sixth were detected once. The top ten clonotypes cover under 10% of the sample.

The sequence is built from TRBV4-3 and TRBJ2-4; the D region is possibly TRBD1 or TRBD2, each matching across 5 bases. Material for sequencing was blood. The TCR comes from a man younger than 35 with Graves' hyperthyroidism. The sequenced DNA: TGCGCCAGCAGCCAAGTCTGGCAGGGAGAGAGTAAAAACATTCAGTACTTC. It specifies CASSQVWQGESKNIQYF.